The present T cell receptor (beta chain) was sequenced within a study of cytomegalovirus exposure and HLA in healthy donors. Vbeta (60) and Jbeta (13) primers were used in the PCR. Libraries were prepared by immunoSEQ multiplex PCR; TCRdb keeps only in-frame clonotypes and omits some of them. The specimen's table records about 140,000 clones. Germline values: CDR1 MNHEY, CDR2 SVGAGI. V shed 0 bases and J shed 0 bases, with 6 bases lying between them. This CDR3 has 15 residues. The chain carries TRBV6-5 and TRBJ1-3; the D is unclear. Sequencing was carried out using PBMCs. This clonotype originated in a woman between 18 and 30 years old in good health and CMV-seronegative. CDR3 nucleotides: TGTGCCAGCAGTTACTCCCCCGGCTCTGGAAACACCATATATTTT. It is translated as CASSYSPGSGNTIYF.